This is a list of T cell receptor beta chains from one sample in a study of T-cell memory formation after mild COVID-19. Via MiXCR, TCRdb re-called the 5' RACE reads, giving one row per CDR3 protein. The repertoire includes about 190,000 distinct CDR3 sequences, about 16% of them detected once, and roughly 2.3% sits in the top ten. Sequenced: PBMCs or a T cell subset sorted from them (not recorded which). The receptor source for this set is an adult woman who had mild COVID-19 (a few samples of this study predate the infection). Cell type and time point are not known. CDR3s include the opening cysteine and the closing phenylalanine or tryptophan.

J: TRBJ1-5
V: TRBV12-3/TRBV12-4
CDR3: CASSLARTNQPQHF

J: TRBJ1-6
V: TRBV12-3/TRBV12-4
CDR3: CASSRGQGSYSPLHF

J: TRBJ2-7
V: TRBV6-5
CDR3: CASSFNGGFTYEQYF

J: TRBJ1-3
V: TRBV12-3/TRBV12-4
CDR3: CASSLSRVGQGNTIYF

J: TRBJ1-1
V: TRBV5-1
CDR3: CASSMDRVIEAFF

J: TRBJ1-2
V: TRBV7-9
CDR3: CASSLAAGPYYTF

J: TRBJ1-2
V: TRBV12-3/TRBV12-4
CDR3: CASTRQGNGYTF

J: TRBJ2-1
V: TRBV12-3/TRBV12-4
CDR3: CASRLGTGGLNEQFF

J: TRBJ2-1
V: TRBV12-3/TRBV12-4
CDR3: CASSPGGTSGRGWFF

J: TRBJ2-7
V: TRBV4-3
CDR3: CASSQSTRGLAGEEQYF

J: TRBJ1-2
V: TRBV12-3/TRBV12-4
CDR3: CASSSDNYGYTF

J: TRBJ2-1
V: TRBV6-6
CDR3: CASSWGITGYQGSEQFF

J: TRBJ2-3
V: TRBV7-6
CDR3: CASSLMGYGAGITDTQYF

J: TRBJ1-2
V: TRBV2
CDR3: CASSYSRGRPYGYTF

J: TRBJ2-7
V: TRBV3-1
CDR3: CASSRSSGTNEQYF

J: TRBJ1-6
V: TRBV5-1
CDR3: CASSPRTDSSPLHF